Listed here are 23 T cell receptor beta chains from one sample, sequenced in a study of blood T cells in healthy people across ages (dated by TCRdb to the mid-2010s). Library construction relied on 5' RACE. These reads were obtained on an Illumina HiSeq 2500. The second PCR ran for about 6 to 12 cycles and used a J-beta primer mix along with a sample-barcoded 5' primer. In-frame beta chains were kept once TCRdb had trimmed the public reads at Q25 with fastp and called clones with MiXCR. Rows are unified per CDR3 protein, each entry keeping the most common DNA and genes. In this sample the table shows hundreds of thousands of distinct CDR3 sequences, about 34% of which occur a single time. Just over 15% of the sample is taken by the ten largest. The sequenced sample was blood. Receptors originate from a woman of 80 years or more in good health. Donor details come from another sample of the same person, matched by shared clones.

A word on this clonotype: A much larger clonotype is one base distant, so this may be a read error. The chain couples TRBV6-1 to TRBJ1-1; no clear D. Trimming shortened V by 6 bases and J by 1 base, and 12 bases separated the two germline ends. Germline assignment: CDR1 MNHNS and CDR2 SASEGT. The CDR3 has 14 amino acids. CDR3 residues: CASRVLSGNTEAFF. The CDR3 coding sequence is TGTGCCAGCAGGGTCTTATCAGGGAACACTGAAGCTTTCTTT.

The J gene is TRBJ2-1, the V gene TRBV5-1, with TRBD2 matching over 8 bases. V dropped 7 bases and J dropped 7; count of bases not matched to a gene: 10. Germline values: CDR1 SGHRS, CDR2 YFSETQ. The CDR3 contains 14 residues. CDR3 loop: CASSMPGGANEQFF. The CDR3 DNA reads TGCGCCAGCTCAATGCCCGGGGGGGCGAATGAGCAGTTCTTC.

This clonotype was seen ten or more times. CDR3 amino acids: CASSSTALAGGTDTQYF. CDR3 in DNA: TGTGCCAGCAGCTCTACGGCGCTAGCGGGGGGCACAGATACGCAGTATTTT. The chain joins TRBV5-6 to TRBJ2-3; 10 bases agree with TRBD2. V was pared by 3 bases and J by 1 base, with 8 bases of the junction left unmatched. The CDR3 spans 17 residues. Germline CDR1 is SGHDT and CDR2 is YYEEEE.

In regard to this clonotype: Since a much larger clone is just one base distant, this may be a read error. The chain carries TRBV27 and TRBJ2-1, with TRBD1 matching over 11 bases. The CDR3 is 16 amino acids. Germline CDR1 is MNHEY and CDR2 is SMNVEV (reference sequence). Written as DNA, the CDR3 is TGTGCCAGCAGTCCACTCGGACAGGGGGCCTACAGTGAGCAGTTCTTC. Amino acids: CASSPLGQGAYSEQFF.

This rearrangement joins TRBV19 to TRBJ1-5; maybe TRBD1 (5 bases). Germline assignment: CDR1 LNHDA and CDR2 SQIVND (reference sequence). The CDR3 runs 14 residues. V was shortened by 7 bases and J by 0 bases, with 10 bases between the two germline ends. DNA of the CDR3: TGTGCCAGTAAGGGGACCTATAGCAATCAGCCCCAGCATTTT. Its translation is CASKGTYSNQPQHF.

This clonotype was seen a few times. Possible read error: a much larger clone is one base away. V gene TRBV4-1 combines with J gene TRBJ1-6; D is unclear. Germline assignment: CDR1 MGHRA and CDR2 YSYEKL. The CDR3 contains 15 residues. The CDR3 region is CASSQEGSEVSPPHF. For the CDR3, the DNA is TGCGCCAGCAGCCAAGAAGGGAGTGAAGTCTCACCCCCCCACTTT.

This clonotype is a singleton in its sample. The genes are TRBV7-9 and TRBJ2-7, with D possibly called TRBD1 or TRBD2 (5 bases each). The germline V gene encodes CDR1 SEHNR and CDR2 FQNEAQ (reference sequence). V lost 8 bases, J lost 7 bases, and 27 bases lay in between. The CDR3 runs 16 residues. CDR3 loop: CASGLTGTGTYNEQYF. As DNA, the CDR3 is TGTGCCAGCGGGTTAACCGGGACGGGGACCTACAATGAGCAGTACTTC.

This clonotype was seen many times. The V call is TRBV29-1, the J call TRBJ1-2; D may be TRBD1 (5 bases). The germline V and J ends were trimmed by 7 bases and 6 bases, with 15 bases remaining between them. Germline V gene lookup returns CDR1 SQVTM and CDR2 ANQGSEA. This CDR3 is 12 amino acids long. The CDR3 nucleotides are TGCAGCGCACTGGACACAGAGAATGGCTACACCTTC. Residues: CSALDTENGYTF.

The sample holds many counts of this clonotype. The chain has TRBV6-6 and TRBJ2-5; 8 bases fit TRBD1. The last part of the DNA fits TRBJ2-7 better; the J call may be wrong. Germline V gene sequence: CDR1 MNHNY, CDR2 SVGAGI (reference sequence). The CDR3 extends over 13 amino acids. CDR3 in amino acids: CASTTGVVGEQYF. The CDR3, as DNA: TGTGCCAGCACGACAGGGGTAGTGGGCGAGCAGTACTTC.

This clonotype occurred many times. The CDR3: CASSLALGQSYEQYF. CDR3 DNA: TGTGCCAGCAGCTTAGCGCTGGGGCAGTCTTACGAGCAGTACTTC. The V and J genes are TRBV7-8 and TRBJ2-7; a possible D gene is TRBD1 (5 bases). Germline lookup yields CDR1 SGHVS and CDR2 FQNEAQ. The CDR3 runs to 15 residues. V was trimmed by 0 bases and J by 4 bases, leaving 13 bases between them.

This clonotype was picked up many times. V is TRBV7-9 and J is TRBJ2-1; the match to TRBD2 covers 7 bases. V trimming: 6 bases; J trimming: 0 bases; junction bases outside the gene matches: 5. Germline loops: CDR1 SEHNR, CDR2 FQNEAQ (reference sequence). The CDR3 totals 15 residues. CDR3: CASSPAGNSYNEQFF. DNA for the CDR3: TGTGCCAGCAGTCCAGCGGGGAACTCCTACAATGAGCAGTTCTTC.

The genes are TRBV7-2 and TRBJ2-1, with D maybe TRBD1 (6 bases). V gave up 2 bases and J gave up 5 bases, with 13 bases separating them. CDR3 length: 15 amino acids. In germline, CDR1 is SGHTA, CDR2 FQGNSA. The chain's CDR3 is CASSLTGTTNNEQFF. The CDR3 DNA sequence: TGTGCCAGCAGCTTAACCGGGACAACCAACAATGAGCAGTTCTTC.

V gene TRBV20-1 combines with J gene TRBJ2-2; 9 bases map to TRBD2. CDR1 and CDR2 from the germline V gene are DFQATT and SNEGSKA (reference sequence). With V trimmed by 0 bases and J by 8 bases, 10 bases remained unmatched. This CDR3 is built from 16 residues. CDR3 bases: TGCAGTGCTAGAGATCAGGGGACTAGCCTACGGGGGGAGCTGTTTTTT. It codes for CSARDQGTSLRGELFF.

The chain joins TRBV6-2 or TRBV6-3 to TRBJ1-2, with 7 bases aligning to TRBD1. V lost 6 bases and J lost 5; bases outside the gene matches: 9. This CDR3 is 14 amino acids long. The germline V gene has CDR1 MNHEY and CDR2 SVGEGT. CDR3 nucleotide sequence: TGTGCCAGCAGCTACAGGGGTGGGGTTTATGGCTACACCTTC. It is translated as CASSYRGGVYGYTF.

About this clonotype: With a much larger clone just one base away, this may be a read error. CDR3 nucleotide sequence: TGTGCCAGCTCAGACGAGCTAGATGAAAAACTGTTTTTT. Its translation: CASSDELDEKLFF. V is TRBV6-5 and J is TRBJ1-4, with D hard to call. The CDR3 sequence is 13 residues long. Germline V gene sequence: CDR1 MNHEY, CDR2 SVGAGI. The V and J ends lost 8 bases and 6 bases respectively, with 13 bases between them.

The chain carries TRBV28 and TRBJ2-4, with D possibly being TRBD1 or TRBD2 (5 bases each). Per germline, CDR1 MDHEN and CDR2 SYDVKM. The CDR3 is 15 residues long. V was trimmed by 5 bases and J by 8 bases, leaving 19 bases between them. CDR3 in DNA: TGTGCCAGCAGTAACCCAGGGACCTCCGGATACATTCAGTACTTC. Translation gives CASSNPGTSGYIQYF.

The chain links TRBV2 to TRBJ1-3, with D perhaps matching TRBD1 (5 bases). This CDR3 spans 18 amino acids. V lost 5 bases, J lost 0 bases, and 20 bases lay in between. From germline, CDR1 is SNHLY and CDR2 FYNNEI. The CDR3: CASSINTIKGSSGNTIYF. The CDR3 nucleotides read TGTGCCAGCAGTATAAACACAATTAAGGGGAGCTCTGGAAACACCATATATTTT.

In this sample, this clonotype turned up many times. The chain links TRBV27 to TRBJ1-1; 8 bases line up with TRBD1. J was trimmed by 0 bases and V by 6 bases; bases with no gene match: 6. CDR1 MNHEY and CDR2 SMNVEV come from the germline V gene (reference sequence). CDR3 length equals 15 residues. The CDR3 sequence: CASRTGQAMNTEAFF. The CDR3 DNA follows: TGTGCCAGCAGAACGGGACAGGCTATGAACACTGAAGCTTTCTTT.

This clonotype was observed a few times. An end of the junction differs from the germline gene, which may be a read error. The chain uses TRBV27 and TRBJ2-4; perhaps TRBD1 as D (6 bases). The CDR3 loop spans 14 amino acids. Germline V gives CDR1 MNHEY, CDR2 SMNVEV (reference sequence). The CDR3 spells CASSLQQGFYEQCF. The CDR3 DNA reads as TGTGCCAGCAGTCTCCAACAGGGTTTCTATGAGCAGTGCTTC.

The chain's CDR3 is CSAIILRDEQYF. The CDR3 DNA reads TGCAGTGCTATCATTCTCAGGGACGAGCAGTACTTC. The rearrangement uses TRBV20-1 and TRBJ2-5, with D possibly matching TRBD1 (5 bases). The DNA end favors TRBJ2-7, so the J call may be wrong. This CDR3 is 12 amino acids long. Germline loops: CDR1 DFQATT, CDR2 SNEGSKA (reference sequence).

The V and J genes are TRBV5-1 and TRBJ2-1; D ambiguous. The germline CDR1 and CDR2 sequences are SGHRS and YFSETQ. The V and J ends lost 4 bases and 9 bases respectively, with 11 bases between them. CDR3 length: 12 amino acids. The chain's CDR3 is CASSHPRTEQFF. Here the CDR3 DNA reads TGCGCCAGCAGCCACCCCCGTACTGAGCAGTTCTTC.

This clonotype was observed once. J is TRBJ2-3 and V is TRBV6-5; 8 nucleotides align to TRBD2. The CDR3 extends over 15 amino acids. J gave up 2 bases and V 3 bases, and 4 bases lay outside the gene matches. The V gene's germline CDR1 is MNHEY and CDR2 SVGAGI. The CDR3: CASSYGGRTTDTQYF. The CDR3 DNA reads as TGTGCCAGCAGTTATGGCGGGAGGACCACAGATACGCAGTATTTT.

This clonotype was counted at least ten times. J is TRBJ2-7 and V is TRBV7-9; D is unresolved. Germline CDR1 is SEHNR and CDR2 is FQNEAQ (reference sequence). The V and J ends lost 4 bases and 2 bases respectively, with 6 bases between them. This CDR3 comprises 12 residues. CDR3 nucleotides: TGTGCCAGCAGCTCCTTCCCCTACGAGCAGTACTTC. As protein: CASSSFPYEQYF.